This T cell receptor (beta chain) stems from a study of blood T cell repertoires in COVID-19 (dated by TCRdb to 2018 to 2020). About the study as a whole: Collaborator samples came from the United States, Italy and Spain and covered acute and convalescent phases of COVID-19. The material from the prospective study consisted of cDNA or gDNA derived from T cells, B-cell-depleted T cells, or PBMCs. Subjects who had been exposed to COVID-19, were actively infected with it, or had recovered from it provided the deeply sampled blood TCRbeta repertoires that made up the dataset. The repertoires were released in a freely available public database meant as a resource for research on the immune response to SARS-CoV-2. Samples came from the ongoing ImmuneRACE study (first 160 participants) plus 1,254 subjects from 6 global collaborators. Nearly every sample came with metadata listing a de-identified subject ID, COVID-19 status, age in years and sex. Where available, HLA class I and class II types were obtained from metadata supplied by the sample provider rather than from assay-based typing. Summary of the overall study and its limitations: Clinical and demographic metadata were provided uncurated, with the amount varying by source and participant.

Whole blood was collected in K2EDTA tubes by collaborating institutions according to the institutions' own protocols. For TCRbeta analysis, collaborators shipped samples in one of three forms: frozen whole blood, isolated PBMCs, or DNA extracted from either of those sample types. This clone appeared once. The antigen this receptor binds is unknown. Per-base qualities were not stored, and no clone one base away is much larger. TCRbeta CDR3 regions were amplified from genomic DNA by means of the immunoSEQ Assay, a bias-controlled multiplex PCR. Per the authors' processing: Nucleated cell counts per sample were estimated from amplification of reference gene primers within the assay. To quantify the absolute abundance of each unique TCRbeta CDR3 rearrangement, sequence reads were collapsed and filtered. Productive Simpson clonality was computed per sample as the square root of Simpson's diversity index over productive rearrangements. As stored in TCRdb, this immuneACCESS dataset retains in-frame rearrangements with V and J assigned. A fraction of the clones does not appear; measured against another copy, unresolved V genes explain less than half of the discrepancy, and the remainder lacks a known reason. The V and J calls and clone size were taken over from that table, and D and trimming were inferred from the DNA. The sample table shows nearly 50,000 clones, and more than 75% are seen once. The ten biggest clones cover over 4.5% of the sample.

CDR1 SGHNT and CDR2 YENEEA were looked up in the germline V gene. V drops 4 bases and J drops 6 bases, leaving 15 bases in between. Its CDR3 holds 15 amino acids, cysteine through phenylalanine. Just the 45-base CDR3 DNA is kept, in frame starting at base 1. Sequences were obtained from peripheral blood. The chain was built from TRBV11-3 and TRBJ2-2; the D gene is perhaps TRBD1, from 6 matching bases. The source is an older woman with acute or convalescent COVID-19. The bases are TGTGCCAGCAGCTCCCAGGGGAATAGCCCCGGGGAGCTGTTTTTT. This yields the protein CASSSQGNSPGELFF.